These T cell receptor beta chains were read from a single sample in a study of identifying expanded T cells in peripheral blood. The repertoire was sequenced with immunoSEQ multiplex PCR; TCRdb's copy has only in-frame clones and lacks some. The table includes tens of thousands of clones, roughly 86% detected once. Specimen: blood. The receptors were sampled from a person aged 18 to 69 in good health. CDR3s include the opening cysteine and the closing phenylalanine or tryptophan. The D gene is left open where the match is weak. Size tells how often a clone was seen (once, few, many) or the class of an expanded clone, and some rows leave it out.

d_call: .; j_call: TRBJ2-2; v_call: TRBV12-5; clone_size: .; cdr3_length: 16; cdr3_aa: CASGLERTRTPGELFF; cdr3_nt: TGTGCTAGTGGTTTGGAACGGACCCGGACCCCCGGGGAGCTGTTTTTT
d_call: TRBD1; j_call: TRBJ2-7; v_call: TRBV5-8; clone_size: .; cdr3_length: 14; cdr3_aa: CASSPGTGSYEQYF; cdr3_nt: TGTGCCAGCAGCCCCGGGACAGGGTCCTACGAGCAGTACTTC
d_call: .; j_call: TRBJ2-3; v_call: TRBV6-6; clone_size: once; cdr3_length: 13; cdr3_aa: CASSYSPTNTQYF; cdr3_nt: TGTGCCAGCAGTTACTCCCCCACAAATACGCAGTATTTT
d_call: TRBD2; j_call: TRBJ2-5; v_call: TRBV9; clone_size: .; cdr3_length: 14; cdr3_aa: CASSATSGSETQYF; cdr3_nt: TGTGCCAGCAGCGCGACTAGCGGGAGCGAGACCCAGTACTTC
d_call: .; j_call: TRBJ2-1; v_call: TRBV29-1; clone_size: .; cdr3_length: 12; cdr3_aa: CSLEEVYNEQFF; cdr3_nt: TGCAGCCTCGAGGAAGTATACAATGAGCAGTTCTTC
d_call: .; j_call: TRBJ2-7; v_call: TRBV6-1; clone_size: .; cdr3_length: 13; cdr3_aa: CASIARGNYEQYF; cdr3_nt: TGTGCCAGCATAGCCCGGGGTAACTACGAGCAGTACTTC
d_call: .; j_call: TRBJ2-1; v_call: TRBV6-5; clone_size: .; cdr3_length: 14; cdr3_aa: CASRATGTPPEQFF; cdr3_nt: TGTGCCAGCAGAGCAACCGGGACTCCACCTGAGCAGTTCTTC
d_call: .; j_call: TRBJ1-3; v_call: TRBV19; clone_size: few; cdr3_length: 14; cdr3_aa: CASSIAVSGNTIYF; cdr3_nt: TGTGCCAGTAGTATAGCAGTCTCTGGAAACACCATATATTTT
d_call: .; j_call: TRBJ2-7; v_call: TRBV7-8; clone_size: .; cdr3_length: 17; cdr3_aa: CASSLSIVVGSAYEQYF; cdr3_nt: TGTGCCAGCAGCTTATCAATCGTAGTAGGGAGCGCCTACGAGCAGTACTTC
d_call: TRBD1; j_call: TRBJ2-7; v_call: TRBV5-6; clone_size: .; cdr3_length: 13; cdr3_aa: CASSKGQLPEQYF; cdr3_nt: TGTGCCAGCAGCAAGGGACAGCTCCCCGAGCAGTACTTC
d_call: .; j_call: TRBJ1-5; v_call: TRBV10-2; clone_size: once; cdr3_length: 14; cdr3_aa: CASRLTGSGQPQHF; cdr3_nt: TGCGCCAGCAGACTTACAGGGTCCGGGCAGCCCCAGCATTTT
d_call: TRBD2; j_call: TRBJ2-2; v_call: TRBV5-1; clone_size: .; cdr3_length: 16; cdr3_aa: CASSPLAGANTGELFF; cdr3_nt: TGCGCCAGCAGCCCACTAGCGGGGGCGAACACCGGGGAGCTGTTTTTT
d_call: .; j_call: TRBJ2-5; v_call: TRBV5-6; clone_size: .; cdr3_length: 12; cdr3_aa: CASSLGVETQYF; cdr3_nt: TGTGCCAGCAGCTTGGGGGTCGAGACCCAGTACTTC
d_call: TRBD1; j_call: TRBJ2-7; v_call: TRBV28; clone_size: .; cdr3_length: 16; cdr3_aa: CASSFSVRDSHYEQYF; cdr3_nt: TGTGCCAGCAGTTTTTCCGTCCGGGACAGCCATTACGAGCAGTACTTC
d_call: TRBD2; j_call: TRBJ2-2; v_call: TRBV30; clone_size: .; cdr3_length: 15; cdr3_aa: CACPSGTSDTGELFF; cdr3_nt: TGTGCCTGCCCTTCCGGGACTAGCGACACCGGGGAGCTGTTTTTT
d_call: TRBD1; j_call: TRBJ2-7; v_call: TRBV28; clone_size: .; cdr3_length: 16; cdr3_aa: CASSLGTGRSSYEQYF; cdr3_nt: TGTGCCAGCAGTTTAGGGACAGGTCGAAGCTCCTACGAGCAGTACTTC
d_call: .; j_call: TRBJ2-3; v_call: TRBV2; clone_size: .; cdr3_length: 14; cdr3_aa: CASRVSSYSDTQYF; cdr3_nt: TGTGCCAGCAGGGTCTCCTCCTATTCAGATACGCAGTATTTT